Presented here are 30 T cell receptor beta chains from one specimen sequenced in a study of cytomegalovirus exposure and HLA in healthy donors. Repertoires were generated with immunoSEQ multiplex PCR, while TCRdb's copy carries only in-frame clones and drops some. This sample yields under 85,000 clones, of which around 94% are seen a single time; less than 2.5% belongs to the top ten. Material: PBMCs. The receptor set was obtained from a woman aged 18-29 years in good health and CMV-seronegative.

The chain uses TRBV6-5 and TRBJ1-2; no reliable D call. V lost 0 bases, J lost 8 bases, and 10 bases lay in between. The CDR3 is made up of 13 amino acids. CDR1 and CDR2 from the germline V gene are MNHEY and SVGAGI. CDR3 region: CASSYSNYGGYTF. DNA for the CDR3: TGTGCCAGCAGTTACTCGAACTACGGCGGCTACACCTTC.

This sequence joins TRBV7-9 and TRBJ1-2; tentatively, D is TRBD1 (6 bases). V was pared by 4 bases and J by 2 bases, with 17 bases between. The length of the CDR3 is 16 residues. CDR1 is SEHNR, CDR2 FQNEAQ, per germline (reference sequence). CDR3: CASSSPAADRNYGYTF. The CDR3 DNA reads as TGTGCCAGCAGCTCCCCAGCAGCCGACAGGAACTATGGCTACACCTTC.

The chain uses TRBV18 and TRBJ2-5, with D unclear. The V gene's germline CDR1 is KGHSH and CDR2 LQKENI. This CDR3 comprises 13 residues. The V end was cut by 0 bases, the J end by 2 bases, with 4 bases between. The CDR3 DNA follows: TGTGCCAGCTCACCACCGGCACAAGAGACCCAGTACTTC. Protein sequence: CASSPPAQETQYF.

This chain joins TRBV6-1 and TRBJ2-7; 11 bases match TRBD2. Germline V gene data show CDR1 as MNHNS and CDR2 as SASEGT. This CDR3 is built from 15 residues. V lost 7 bases, J lost 3 bases, and 8 bases stayed unmatched. The CDR3 region is CASNWGLAENYEQYF. The CDR3 nucleotides read TGTGCCAGCAACTGGGGACTAGCGGAGAACTACGAGCAGTACTTC.

The genes are TRBV7-2 and TRBJ2-5, with 9 positions matching TRBD1. With 5 bases clipped from V and 7 bases from J, the junction kept 14 bases outside the gene matches. Germline V gene data show CDR1 as SGHTA and CDR2 as FQGNSA. The CDR3 is 16 residues long. The DNA of the CDR3 is TGTGCCAGCAGCCGGGGTCGGGGACAGGGAGGGGGGACCCAGTACTTC. This codes for CASSRGRGQGGGTQYF.

CDR3 sequence: CASSPGTSGTFTDTQYF. As DNA, the CDR3 is TGTGCCAGCAGCCCCGGGACTAGCGGGACATTCACAGATACGCAGTATTTT. This chain links TRBV11-2 with TRBJ2-3; 13 positions agree with TRBD2. CDR3 length equals 17 residues. J lost 2 bases, V lost 5 bases, and 7 bases had no gene match. Germline-derived CDR1 and CDR2 are SGHAT and FQNNGV.

The V and J genes are TRBV19 and TRBJ1-1; 7 positions match TRBD1. The CDR3 loop spans 15 amino acids. With 5 bases clipped from V and 3 bases from J, the junction kept 9 bases outside the gene matches. The germline V gene has CDR1 LNHDA and CDR2 SQIVND (reference sequence). This chain's CDR3 is CASSRQGDRYTEAFF. The CDR3 DNA sequence: TGTGCCAGTAGTCGGCAGGGGGATCGGTACACTGAAGCTTTCTTT.

The CDR3 spells CASSLCCGSSTDTQYF. CDR3 DNA: TGTGCCAGCAGCTTATGTTGCGGGAGTAGCACAGATACGCAGTATTTT. V and J are TRBV7-9 and TRBJ2-3; TRBD2 agrees at 7 bases. The CDR3 contains 16 residues. Germline trimming cut 2 bases from V and 0 bases from J; bases unmatched to any gene: 5. Germline V gene lookup returns CDR1 SEHNR and CDR2 FQNEAQ (reference sequence).

The chain has TRBV4-2 and TRBJ2-7, with D possibly being TRBD2 (5 bases). Trimming cost V 1 base and J 0 bases, with 10 bases left between them. From germline, CDR1 is LGHNA and CDR2 YNFKEQ. CDR3 length equals 15 residues. CDR3 sequence reads: CASSQVVGISYEQYF. The CDR3 nucleotides read TGTGCCAGCAGCCAAGTTGTCGGGATCTCCTACGAGCAGTACTTC.

The chain couples TRBV7-2 to TRBJ1-1, with D unresolved. The CDR3 totals 12 residues. V lost 4 bases and J lost 8, with 11 bases in between. CDR1 and CDR2 (germline): SGHTA, FQGNSA. CDR3 residues: CASSSYSLEAFF. As DNA, the CDR3 is TGTGCCAGCAGCTCCTACTCCCTGGAAGCTTTCTTT. The whole variable domain, filled in from reference TRBV7-2 and TRBJ1-1, reads GAGVSQSPSNKVTEKGKDVELRCDPISGHTALYWYRQSLGQGLEFLIYFQGNSAPDKSGLPSDRFSAERTGGSVSTLTIQRTQQEDSAVYLCASSSYSLEAFFGQGTRLTVV.

This clone was recorded only once. The chain is built from TRBV11-2 and TRBJ2-7; tentative D call: TRBD2 (6 bases). Between the trimmed V and J ends, which lost 3 bases and 5 bases, there was a span of 14 bases. Germline V gives CDR1 SGHAT, CDR2 FQNNGV. This CDR3 is 14 amino acids long. In DNA form, the CDR3 reads TGTGCCAGCAGCTTGGGACTGGAGTTCGACGAGCAGTACTTC. Translated, it gives CASSLGLEFDEQYF.

The genes are TRBV2 and TRBJ2-7; TRBD2 matches at 7 bases. Germline-derived CDR1 and CDR2 are SNHLY and FYNNEI. The CDR3 is 15 residues long. The CDR3, as DNA: TGTGCTCAAAGCGGGATAGAGGGAGGGAACTACGAGCAGTACTTC. Translated, it gives CAQSGIEGGNYEQYF.

Concerning this clone: Mismatch with germline at one junction end may stem from a read error. This rearrangement joins TRBV11-1 to TRBJ2-7; D perhaps matches TRBD2 (6 bases). Germline V gives CDR1 SGHAT, CDR2 FQDESV (reference sequence). The CDR3 length is 14 residues. CDR3 region: CASSSNRDSYGQYF. In nucleotides, the CDR3 is TGTGCCAGCAGCTCAAACCGGGACTCCTACGGGCAGTACTTC.

Concerning this clone: Its ends do not fully match the called genes, so a read error is possible. The chain has TRBV20-1 and TRBJ2-7; the match to TRBD1 covers 8 bases. The CDR3 has 10 residues. CDR1 and CDR2 from the germline V gene are DFQATT and SNEGSKA (reference sequence). The CDR3 DNA follows: TGCAGTGCAACAGGGGGTGAAAGGGTTTTC. This encodes CSATGGERVF.

The count of this clone is one. The chain links TRBV28 to TRBJ2-7, with D tentatively TRBD2 (5 bases). The V and J ends lost 3 bases and 6 bases respectively, with 9 bases between them. The CDR3 runs 12 residues. Germline CDR1 and CDR2: MDHEN and SYDVKM. The CDR3 spells CASSFRAGEQYF. In DNA form, the CDR3 reads TGTGCCAGCAGTTTTAGGGCGGGCGAGCAGTACTTC. Complete variable domain (other parts from reference TRBV28 and TRBJ2-7): DVKVTQSSRYLVKRTGEKVFLECVQDMDHENMFWYRQDPGLGLRLIYFSYDVKMKEKGDIPEGYSVSREKKERFSLILESASTNQTSMYLCASSFRAGEQYFGPGTRLTVT.

The V gene is TRBV28, the J gene TRBJ2-7, with 11 bases aligning to TRBD2. The CDR3 extends over 15 amino acids. With 7 bases clipped from V and 0 bases from J, the junction kept 5 bases outside the gene matches. Germline V lookup: CDR1 MDHEN, CDR2 SYDVKM. CDR3 in DNA: TGTGCCAGCACCCAGGGACTAGCGGACTCCTACGAGCAGTACTTC. Residues: CASTQGLADSYEQYF.

The chain uses TRBV19 and TRBJ1-5; D remains unclear. The V and J ends lost 8 bases and 2 bases respectively, with 13 bases between them. Germline CDR1 is LNHDA and CDR2 is SQIVND (reference sequence). The CDR3 sequence is 14 residues long. CDR3 in amino acids: CASCLEGGNQPQHF. CDR3 DNA sequence: TGTGCCAGTTGTTTGGAGGGCGGCAATCAGCCCCAGCATTTT.

The chain recombines TRBV10-1 with TRBJ2-7; D might be TRBD2 (6 bases). The length of the CDR3 is 14 residues. Germline CDR1 is WNHNN and CDR2 is SYGVQD (reference sequence). The germline V and J ends were trimmed by 4 bases and 2 bases, with 12 bases remaining between them. Here the CDR3 reads CASSVSSGTYEQYF. In DNA, the CDR3 is TGCGCCAGCAGTGTTAGTAGCGGTACCTACGAGCAGTACTTC.

The chain has TRBV27 and TRBJ2-7; no reliable D call. The V end was cut by 2 bases, the J end by 3 bases, with 8 bases between. Germline CDR1 and CDR2: MNHEY and SMNVEV (reference sequence). CDR3 size: 13 residues. CDR3: CASSLGESYEQYF. The CDR3 region has the DNA TGTGCCAGCAGTTTAGGAGAAAGCTACGAGCAGTACTTC.

This clone was picked up one time. This chain links TRBV6-1 with TRBJ2-5, with 7 bases identical to TRBD1. Germline CDR1 and CDR2: MNHNS and SASEGT. CDR3 length: 19 residues. Trimming at V came to 3 bases and at J to 6 bases, leaving 22 bases not matched to a gene. CDR3 sequence: CASSDETLDRRLLLQTQYF. CDR3 DNA sequence: TGTGCCAGCAGTGACGAGACGTTGGACAGGCGCCTACTTTTACAGACCCAGTACTTC.

The CDR3 DNA sequence: TGCGCCAGCAGCCAAGGTCCGGGGAGGGGGCAGTACTTC. The encoded protein is CASSQGPGRGQYF. The rearrangement uses TRBV4-3 and TRBJ2-7; 7 nucleotides agree with TRBD2. Germline V CDR1 and CDR2: LGHNA, YSLEER. V dropped 1 base and J dropped 9; count of bases not matched to a gene: 6. The CDR3 has 13 residues.

V usage is TRBV27 and J usage is TRBJ2-7, with D tentatively TRBD2 (5 bases). Germline V gene data show CDR1 as MNHEY and CDR2 as SMNVEV (reference sequence). Trimming pared 3 bases from V and 5 bases from J, leaving 8 bases between. The CDR3 runs 12 residues. CDR3 region: CASSLRGNEQYF. CDR3 in DNA: TGTGCCAGCAGTTTGAGAGGGAACGAGCAGTACTTC.

CDR3 sequence (DNA): TGTGCCAGCAGCCAAGGTGGCCGGGATTTCTTC. Protein sequence: CASSQGGRDFF. The chain carries TRBV4-2 and TRBJ2-1; tentatively, D is TRBD2 (5 bases). Per germline, CDR1 LGHNA and CDR2 YNFKEQ. The V end lost 1 base, the J end lost 16 bases, and 11 bases lay between the germline ends. The CDR3 sequence is 11 residues long.

The chain is built from TRBV5-8 and TRBJ1-4; possibly TRBD1 for D (5 bases). Germline V gives CDR1 SGHTS, CDR2 YDEGEE. The CDR3 runs 15 residues. Trimming took 4 bases from V and 5 from J, leaving 15 bases between them. CDR3 bases: TGTGCCAGCAGCCCATGGACAACCCGAAATGAAAAACTGTTTTTT. It yields the protein CASSPWTTRNEKLFF. The whole variable domain, remainder taken from reference TRBV5-8 and TRBJ1-4, is EAGVTQSPTHLIKTRGQQATLRCSPISGHTSVYWYQQALGLGLQFLLWYDEGEERNRGNFPPRFSGRQFPNYSSELNVNALELEDSALYLCASSPWTTRNEKLFFGSGTQLSVL.

J is TRBJ2-7 and V is TRBV9; 10 bases agree with TRBD1. Looked up from germline, CDR1 is SGDLS and CDR2 is YYNGEE. J was trimmed by 4 bases and V by 3 bases; bases with no gene match: 7. This CDR3 has 15 amino acids. DNA of the CDR3: TGTGCCAGCAGCGAGGGACAGGGGCAAGTTTACGAGCAGTACTTC. Protein product: CASSEGQGQVYEQYF. Using reference TRBV9 and TRBJ2-7 for the parts outside the CDR3, the full variable domain is DSGVTQTPKHLITATGQRVTLRCSPRSGDLSVYWYQQSLDQGLQFLIQYYNGEERAKGNILERFSAQQFPDLHSELNLSSLELGDSALYFCASSEGQGQVYEQYFGPGTRLTVT.

The chain joins TRBV4-1 to TRBJ2-2; weak D call: TRBD2 (5 bases). Trimming stripped 4 bases from V and 6 bases from J, with 12 bases between. This CDR3 contains 14 residues. In germline, CDR1 is MGHRA, CDR2 YSYEKL. CDR3 loop: CASSPGPRAGELFF. CDR3 nucleotide sequence: TGCGCCAGCAGCCCCGGGCCGCGGGCCGGGGAGCTGTTTTTT.

This chain uses TRBV5-8 with TRBJ2-1; 8 positions agree with TRBD1. Germline-derived CDR1 and CDR2 are SGHTS and YDEGEE. V was pared by 2 bases and J by 7 bases, with 14 bases of the junction left unmatched. CDR3 length: 17 residues. The CDR3 DNA sequence: TGTGCCAGCAGCTTTATTCTGGGACAGGCCTTGGGAAATGAGCAGTTCTTC. It codes for CASSFILGQALGNEQFF.

The chain joins TRBV2 to TRBJ2-3, with D possibly being TRBD2 (6 bases). The ends were cut back, 2 bases at V and 8 bases at J, with 8 bases in the middle. CDR1 and CDR2 (germline): SNHLY, FYNNEI. The CDR3 sequence is 12 residues long. CDR3 residues: CASSEWGVTQYF. The CDR3 nucleotides are TGTGCCAGCAGTGAATGGGGGGTTACGCAGTATTTT.

The CDR3 sequence is CARRLAGEYQETQYF. In DNA form, the CDR3 reads TGTGCCAGGAGACTAGCGGGGGAGTACCAAGAGACCCAGTACTTC. This sequence joins TRBV2 and TRBJ2-5; 12 nucleotides match TRBD2. The V gene end was trimmed by 9 bases and the J gene end by 0 bases; junction bases not matched to a gene: 5. The CDR3 totals 15 residues. The germline V gene encodes CDR1 SNHLY and CDR2 FYNNEI.

This sequence joins TRBV27 and TRBJ1-2; D gene ambiguous. Germline V gene sequence: CDR1 MNHEY, CDR2 SMNVEV (reference sequence). The CDR3 contains 13 residues. V was shortened by 8 bases and J by 6 bases, with 16 bases between the two germline ends. CDR3 sequence (DNA): TGTGCCAGCTGCAAGGGTGAGGGAGATGGCTACACCTTC. Amino acid sequence: CASCKGEGDGYTF.